Presented here are 25 T cell receptor beta chains from one specimen sequenced in a study of T-cell reconstitution after alpha-beta-depleted transplantation in children. TCRbeta library preparation incorporated unique molecular identifiers. One entry per CDR3 protein results from TCRdb running MiXCR on the PCR reads. The top ten hold almost 50% of the sample, which has approximately 8,000 distinct CDR3 sequences, roughly 13% seen once. Source: PBMCs, mostly from graft donor cells, taken 60 days after TCRalphabeta/CD19-depleted stem cell transplant. The receptors were gathered from a patient under 10 years old who had a stem cell transplant for inherited bone marrow failure, so the T cells may come from the graft donor.

This clonotype was observed at least ten times. The V call is TRBV12-3 or TRBV12-4, the J call TRBJ1-3; weak D call: TRBD1 (6 bases). Between the trimmed V and J ends, which lost 5 bases and 0 bases, there was a span of 11 bases. This CDR3 is 15 amino acids long. The CDR3 sequence: CASSEQGLSGNTIYF. The CDR3 nucleotides read TGTGCCAGCAGTGAACAGGGTCTCTCTGGAAACACCATATATTTT.

This clonotype was detected ten times or more. This chain joins TRBV10-3 and TRBJ2-2; D perhaps matches TRBD1 (5 bases). Trimming took 6 bases from V and 2 from J, leaving 10 bases between them. Per the germline V gene, CDR1 is ENHRY and CDR2 is SYGVKD. The CDR3 is 14 amino acids. The DNA for the CDR3 is TGTGCCATCAGGCTAGGACACAACACCGGGGAGCTGTTTTTT. Its protein product is CAIRLGHNTGELFF.

Many counts were recorded for this clonotype. This rearrangement joins TRBV13 to TRBJ2-3; perhaps TRBD1 as D (6 bases). V lost 1 base to trimming and J lost 2 bases, with 16 bases between them. This CDR3 spans 17 amino acids. The germline gives CDR1 PRHDT, CDR2 FYEKMQ (reference sequence). CDR3 DNA: TGTGCCAGCAGCTTAGTGTGGGGACACCAGGACACAGATACGCAGTATTTT. Translating gives CASSLVWGHQDTDTQYF.

This clonotype was recorded at least ten times. The CDR3 spells CASSPRLSALRSSYNEQFF. CDR3 DNA sequence: TGTGCCAGCAGCCCCCGCCTTTCTGCCTTGAGGAGCTCCTACAATGAGCAGTTCTTC. This chain connects TRBV11-1 to TRBJ2-1; D not resolved. V was clipped by 5 bases and J by 0 bases, with 23 bases between them. CDR1 SGHAT and CDR2 FQDESV come from the germline V gene (reference sequence). The CDR3 has 19 residues.

This clonotype came up many times. This rearrangement joins TRBV20-1 to TRBJ2-5, with TRBD2 matching 11 bases. CDR3 length: 14 amino acids. Germline V lookup: CDR1 DFQATT, CDR2 SNEGSKA (reference sequence). Trimming took 5 bases from V and 4 from J; bases not matched to a gene: 6. CDR3: CSAVAGGASETQYF. DNA of the CDR3: TGCAGTGCTGTAGCGGGAGGGGCGTCAGAGACCCAGTACTTC.

This clonotype was picked up many times. This chain uses TRBV6-2 or TRBV6-3 with TRBJ2-7; TRBD1 agrees at 9 bases. The CDR3 spans 15 residues. From germline, CDR1 is MNHEY and CDR2 SVGEGT. Trimming at V came to 6 bases and at J to 2 bases, leaving 8 bases not matched to a gene. The CDR3 spells CASSPWTGVPYEQYF. In DNA form, the CDR3 reads TGTGCCAGCAGCCCCTGGACAGGGGTCCCCTACGAGCAGTACTTC.

The chain is built from TRBV27 and TRBJ2-2; D remains ambiguous. Trimming pared 5 bases from V and 4 bases from J, leaving 8 bases between. CDR1 MNHEY and CDR2 SMNVEV come from the germline V gene (reference sequence). This CDR3 spans 13 amino acids. CDR3 protein: CASSLPITGELFF. As DNA, the CDR3 is TGTGCCAGCAGTCTACCGATCACCGGGGAGCTGTTTTTT.

This clonotype was counted many times. The chain links TRBV6-1 to TRBJ2-1; 8 positions agree with TRBD2. V was clipped by 5 bases and J by 3 bases; unmatched bases: 6. The CDR3 runs 15 residues. Germline V CDR1 and CDR2: MNHNS, SASEGT. The CDR3, as DNA: TGTGCCAGCAGTACCGGGACTAGTGACTACAATGAGCAGTTCTTC. Its translation: CASSTGTSDYNEQFF.

This clonotype appeared many times. This chain joins TRBV2 and TRBJ2-5; tentative D call: TRBD2 (6 bases). Germline lookup yields CDR1 SNHLY and CDR2 FYNNEI. The CDR3 sequence is 15 residues long. V lost 0 bases and J 13 bases, leaving 21 bases between the germline ends. The CDR3 coding sequence is TGTGCCAGCAGTGAAGCTCCAGCCTCACTAGCCCCCCGGTACTTC. It codes for CASSEAPASLAPRYF.

This clonotype showed up many times. The chain recombines TRBV3-1 with TRBJ1-2; the match to TRBD1 covers 9 bases. Germline V CDR1 and CDR2: LGHDT, YNNKEL (reference sequence). The V segment lost 6 bases and the J segment 7 bases; nucleotides outside the gene matches: 6. The CDR3 totals 13 residues. This CDR3 is CASSPLDRGGYTF. DNA of the CDR3: TGTGCCAGCAGTCCTTTGGACAGGGGTGGCTACACCTTC.

At least ten counts were recorded for this clonotype. The gene calls are TRBV6-4 and TRBJ2-5, with D tentatively TRBD1 or TRBD2 (6 bases each). The CDR3 runs to 14 residues. Germline V gene sequence: CDR1 MRHNA, CDR2 SNTAGT. Trimming left V 8 bases short and J 3 bases short, with 16 bases between. CDR3 in DNA: TGTGCCAGCCCTCTGGGGGGCGGAAAAGAGACCCAGTACTTC. It yields the protein CASPLGGGKETQYF.

The chain employs TRBV9 and TRBJ2-1; D perhaps matches TRBD1 (7 bases). CDR3 length: 16 amino acids. Trimming took off 0 bases at V and 3 bases at J, with 13 bases between the two ends. Germline lookup yields CDR1 SGDLS and CDR2 YYNGEE. DNA for the CDR3: TGTGCCAGCAGCGTAGGGAGGGGGCTTAACTACAATGAGCAGTTCTTC. Translated, it gives CASSVGRGLNYNEQFF. The entire variable domain, with the rest obtained from reference TRBV9 and TRBJ2-1, is as follows: DSGVTQTPKHLITATGQRVTLRCSPRSGDLSVYWYQQSLDQGLQFLIQYYNGEERAKGNILERFSAQQFPDLHSELNLSSLELGDSALYFCASSVGRGLNYNEQFFGPGTRLTVL.

This clonotype was seen many times. DNA for the CDR3: TGTGCCAGCAGTTTAACGGGAGAAGCCTACGAGCAGTACTTC. Its protein product is CASSLTGEAYEQYF. The gene calls are TRBV28 and TRBJ2-7, with D tentatively TRBD2 (6 bases). The CDR3 covers 14 residues. Germline CDR1 reads MDHEN; CDR2 reads SYDVKM. V lost 2 bases and J 2 bases, leaving 10 bases between the germline ends.

This clonotype was observed at least ten times. This sequence joins TRBV20-1 and TRBJ2-3, with 12 bases that match TRBD2. J gave up 3 bases and V 1 base, and 5 bases lay outside the gene matches. This CDR3 has 16 residues. In germline, CDR1 is DFQATT, CDR2 SNEGSKA (reference sequence). The CDR3 sequence is CSARGLTSGRTDTQYF. For the CDR3, the DNA is TGCAGTGCTAGAGGTCTGACTAGCGGGAGAACAGATACGCAGTATTTT.

In this sample, this clonotype is medium-sized. The V call is TRBV4-3, the J call TRBJ2-1; D is perhaps TRBD2 (5 bases). Germline V gives CDR1 LGHNA, CDR2 YSLEER. V was cut by 4 bases and J by 4 bases, with 17 bases left in between. The CDR3 length is 16 residues. CDR3 sequence: CASSLPGVSQYNEQFF. CDR3 DNA: TGCGCCAGCAGCCTGCCCGGGGTCTCCCAATACAATGAGCAGTTCTTC.

The V and J genes are TRBV3-1 and TRBJ1-1; 9 bases match TRBD1. The CDR3 runs to 15 residues. Per the germline V gene, CDR1 is LGHDT and CDR2 is YNNKEL (reference sequence). The V segment lost 4 bases and the J segment 5 bases; nucleotides outside the gene matches: 8. CDR3 loop: CASSPQVTGGTEAFF. The CDR3 bases are TGTGCCAGCAGCCCCCAAGTGACAGGGGGGACTGAAGCTTTCTTT.

J is TRBJ2-3 and V is TRBV4-2; D not certain. This CDR3 comprises 13 residues. The germline V gene encodes CDR1 LGHNA and CDR2 YNFKEQ. The V end lost 6 bases, the J end lost 6 bases, and 13 bases lay between the germline ends. CDR3: CASRAQTRDTQYF. The DNA of the CDR3 is TGTGCCAGCAGGGCCCAGACCCGGGATACGCAGTATTTT.

This clonotype was counted at least ten times. This rearrangement joins TRBV20-1 to TRBJ2-3; 10 bases map to TRBD2. The V and J ends lost 3 bases and 9 bases, in that order; junction bases with no gene match: 9. This CDR3 comprises 14 residues. CDR1 and CDR2 (germline): DFQATT, SNEGSKA (reference sequence). The DNA for the CDR3 is TGCAGTGCTAGGGCCCTAGCGGGAGCTGGGACGCAGTATTTT. This encodes CSARALAGAGTQYF.

This clonotype was seen repeatedly, ten times or more. The chain combines TRBV20-1 with TRBJ2-4; D possibly matches TRBD1 or TRBD2 (5 bases each). V lost 3 bases to trimming and J lost 16 bases, with 22 bases between them. CDR1 DFQATT and CDR2 SNEGSKA come from the germline V gene (reference sequence). The CDR3 contains 13 residues. CDR3: CSASASSGTPFYF. The CDR3 bases are TGCAGTGCTAGTGCTTCTTCAGGGACCCCTTTTTACTTC.

This clonotype was counted at least ten times. The rearrangement joins TRBV7-9 to TRBJ1-2, with D uncertain. Germline CDR1 SEHNR, CDR2 FQNEAQ (reference sequence). Trimming shortened V by 4 bases and J by 7 bases, and 16 bases separated the two germline ends. This CDR3 is built from 14 residues. CDR3 coding DNA: TGTGCCAGCAGCTATCTCCCCCGGCGCGTTGGCTACACCTTC. It encodes CASSYLPRRVGYTF. Based on the CDR3 plus reference TRBV7-9 and TRBJ1-2, the full variable domain is DTGVSQNPRHKITKRGQNVTFRCDPISEHNRLYWYRQTLGQGPEFLTYFQNEAQLEKSRLLSDRFSAERPKGSFSTLEIQRTEQGDSAMYLCASSYLPRRVGYTFGSGTRLTVV.

This clonotype was seen repeatedly, ten times or more. The V call is TRBV19, the J call TRBJ1-1, with D possibly TRBD1 on 5 matching bases. V was trimmed by 6 bases and J by 1 base, leaving 9 bases between them. CDR1 and CDR2 (germline): LNHDA, SQIVND (reference sequence). The CDR3 extends over 13 amino acids. CDR3 in amino acids: CASRKQANTEAFF. The CDR3 bases are TGTGCCAGTAGGAAACAGGCGAACACTGAAGCTTTCTTT.

This clonotype was counted many times. The chain recombines TRBV5-1 with TRBJ2-3, with D perhaps TRBD1 (6 bases). V gave up 0 bases and J gave up 2 bases, with 16 bases separating them. Germline V CDR1 and CDR2: SGHRS, YFSETQ. The CDR3 covers 17 residues. CDR3 DNA: TGCGCCAGCAGCTTGGTCAGGGGCAGCCGAAACACAGATACGCAGTATTTT. Translating gives CASSLVRGSRNTDTQYF.

In this sample, this clonotype turned up many times. The chain recombines TRBV3-1 with TRBJ2-2, with 13 bases lining up with TRBD2. CDR1 and CDR2 (germline): LGHDT, YNNKEL (reference sequence). The junction had 4 bases not matched to a gene; V was cut back by 4 bases and J by 5 bases. The CDR3 has 16 amino acids. The CDR3 sequence is CASSRTSGSKTGELFF. Written as DNA, the CDR3 is TGTGCCAGCAGCCGGACTAGCGGGAGTAAGACCGGGGAGCTGTTTTTT.

The sample holds many counts of this clonotype. This sequence joins TRBV27 and TRBJ2-1; D call uncertain. Trimming removed 4 bases from V and 4 bases from J, with 17 bases in between. The CDR3 runs 16 residues. Germline V lookup: CDR1 MNHEY, CDR2 SMNVEV (reference sequence). CDR3 nucleotides: TGTGCCAGCAGTTGGGTCCAGCAGGTAGGATACAATGAGCAGTTCTTC. Protein: CASSWVQQVGYNEQFF.

In this sample, this clonotype turned up many times. This CDR3 is CASSFTNYNSPLHF. CDR3 coding DNA: TGTGCCAGCAGTTTTACAAACTATAATTCACCCCTCCACTTT. This chain joins TRBV28 and TRBJ1-6; no definite D call. V was pared by 3 bases and J by 3 bases, with 6 bases between. The CDR3 covers 14 residues. CDR1 is MDHEN and CDR2 is SYDVKM in the germline V gene.